The rows below give T cell receptor beta chains drawn from one sample of a study of blood T cells in healthy people across ages. TCRdb processed the 5' RACE reads anew with MiXCR; each CDR3 protein has one entry. The sample includes about 830,000 distinct CDR3 sequences, roughly 64% seen only once; the top ten take approximately 21%. Sequencing used blood. The source is a man in his thirties or forties in good health. The CDR3 runs from the conserved cysteine through the conserved F or W. Each record gives: J gene, D gene, CDR3 length, V gene, clone size, CDR3 DNA, CDR3 protein. A D gene is named only where the DNA matches it firmly. The listing skips clone size in some rows; elsewhere it reads once, few, many or a size class.

J: TRBJ1-1; D: .; length: 12; V: TRBV6-2/TRBV6-3; size: .; DNA: TGTGCCAGCAGGAAGCTAAACACTGAAGCTTTCTTT; CDR3: CASRKLNTEAFF
J: TRBJ2-7; D: TRBD2; length: 13; V: TRBV29-1; size: .; DNA: TGCAGCGTTGCCAGTAGCGGGACGTACGAGCAGTACTTC; CDR3: CSVASSGTYEQYF
J: TRBJ2-5; D: TRBD1; length: 13; V: TRBV29-1; size: few; DNA: TGCAGCGTCAACAGGGGGCTTATAGAGACCCAGTACTTC; CDR3: CSVNRGLIETQYF
J: TRBJ2-7; D: TRBD1; length: 14; V: TRBV27; size: once; DNA: TGTGCCAGCAGTTTGGGACAGACCTTCTACGAGCAGTACTTC; CDR3: CASSLGQTFYEQYF
J: TRBJ2-7; D: .; length: 14; V: TRBV5-1; size: few; DNA: TGCGCCAGCACCCAAGCACAGGGACCCTACGAGCAGTACTTC; CDR3: CASTQAQGPYEQYF
J: TRBJ2-1; D: .; length: 16; V: TRBV12-3/TRBV12-4; size: few; DNA: TGTGCCAGCAGTTTAGAAGCCCCTCAGCGGGACAATGAGCAGTTCTTC; CDR3: CASSLEAPQRDNEQFF
J: TRBJ1-6; D: .; length: 15; V: TRBV28; size: .; DNA: TGTGCCAGCAGTCAACAGACAGGATATAATTCACCCCTCCACTTT; CDR3: CASSQQTGYNSPLHF
J: TRBJ2-3; D: .; length: 12; V: TRBV6-2/TRBV6-3; size: .; DNA: TGTGCCAGCAGTCCTGACTATAATGCGCAGTATTTT; CDR3: CASSPDYNAQYF
J: TRBJ2-1; D: .; length: 11; V: TRBV20-1; size: .; DNA: TGCAGTGCTAGCCAGGGCAATGAGCAGTTCTTC; CDR3: CSASQGNEQFF
J: TRBJ2-6; D: .; length: 16; V: TRBV2; size: few; DNA: TGTGCCAGCATCTCTGGGCCCCCATCTGGGGCCAACGTCCTGACTTTC; CDR3: CASISGPPSGANVLTF
J: TRBJ2-7; D: .; length: 15; V: TRBV6-2/TRBV6-3; size: .; DNA: TGTGCCAGCAGGAAGTGGGGGGGCAGCGCCTACGAGCAGTACTTC; CDR3: CASRKWGGSAYEQYF
J: TRBJ2-3; D: .; length: 14; V: TRBV20-1; size: .; DNA: TGCAGTGCTAGAGACGCAAGGAGCACAGATACGCAGTATTTT; CDR3: CSARDARSTDTQYF
J: TRBJ2-7; D: TRBD1; length: 15; V: TRBV24-1; size: .; DNA: TGTGCCACCAGTGATTCGCGGGACAGGGGGGATGAGCAGTACTTC; CDR3: CATSDSRDRGDEQYF
J: TRBJ2-5; D: TRBD2; length: 15; V: TRBV7-2; size: .; DNA: TGTGCCAGCAGCTGGACTAGCGGGACCTACAATGAGCAGTACTTC; CDR3: CASSWTSGTYNEQYF
J: TRBJ1-1; D: TRBD1; length: 15; V: TRBV7-2; size: once; DNA: TGTGCCAGCAGCTTCGACAGGGGAGGGAACACTGAAGCTTTCTTT; CDR3: CASSFDRGGNTEAFF
J: TRBJ1-1; D: TRBD1; length: 16; V: TRBV7-6; size: .; DNA: TGTGCCAGCAGCTTAGTCCCAACAGGGGCGGACACTGAAGCTTTCTTT; CDR3: CASSLVPTGADTEAFF
J: TRBJ1-5; D: .; length: 13; V: TRBV28; size: .; DNA: TGTGCCAGCAGTGTACCAGGGGTCCGGCCCCAGCATTTT; CDR3: CASSVPGVRPQHF
J: TRBJ2-1; D: .; length: 15; V: TRBV5-1; size: few; DNA: TGCGCCAGCAGCTTGGAGGATCCCCAAAACAATGAGCAGTTCTTC; CDR3: CASSLEDPQNNEQFF
J: TRBJ1-2; D: TRBD1; length: 15; V: TRBV10-3; size: .; DNA: TGTGCCATCAGTACGGACAGGGGAGCTAACTATGGCTACACCTTC; CDR3: CAISTDRGANYGYTF
J: TRBJ2-5; D: TRBD2; length: 19; V: TRBV7-2; size: .; DNA: TGTGCCAGCAGCTTGAGGCCCTTTGGGGGCGGAGCGGGAGTAGAGACCCAGTACTTC; CDR3: CASSLRPFGGGAGVETQYF
J: TRBJ2-7; D: .; length: 12; V: TRBV30; size: .; DNA: TGTGCCCTGGGAAGGAGCTCCTACGAGCAGTACTTC; CDR3: CALGRSSYEQYF
J: TRBJ2-3; D: TRBD2; length: 17; V: TRBV7-8; size: .; DNA: TGTGCCAGCAGCTCTCTTTTAGCGGGAGGCGGTACAGATACGCAGTATTTT; CDR3: CASSSLLAGGGTDTQYF
J: TRBJ1-2; D: .; length: 14; V: TRBV20-1; size: once; DNA: TGCAGTGCTAGAGGGGCCAGGGGAGTAAAAGGCTACACCTTC; CDR3: CSARGARGVKGYTF
J: TRBJ1-5; D: .; length: 14; V: TRBV7-2; size: .; DNA: TGTGCCAGCAGCTTACTGGGGAGCAATCAGCCCCAGCATTTT; CDR3: CASSLLGSNQPQHF
J: TRBJ1-6; D: .; length: 12; V: TRBV25-1; size: .; DNA: TGTGCCAGCCGCGAAAGTTATTCACCCCTCCACTTT; CDR3: CASRESYSPLHF
J: TRBJ1-2; D: .; length: 13; V: TRBV20-1; size: .; DNA: TGCAGTGCTCCGACAGGTGGCAACTATGGCTACACCTTC; CDR3: CSAPTGGNYGYTF
J: TRBJ2-5; D: .; length: 15; V: TRBV11-1; size: few; DNA: TGTGCCAGCAGGCGAGCGGGACAACGCCAAGAGACCCAGTACTTC; CDR3: CASRRAGQRQETQYF
J: TRBJ1-2; D: .; length: 14; V: TRBV28; size: .; DNA: TGTGCCAGCAGTTCCGGGACAAAAATTTATGGCTACACCTTC; CDR3: CASSSGTKIYGYTF
J: TRBJ2-5; D: TRBD1; length: 12; V: TRBV28; size: .; DNA: TGTGCCAGCAGTGACAGGGTAGAGACCCAGTACTTC; CDR3: CASSDRVETQYF
J: TRBJ1-2; D: TRBD1; length: 15; V: TRBV7-2; size: .; DNA: TGTGCCAGCAGCTTAGCGAGTGGACAGGGTAGGGGCTACACCTTC; CDR3: CASSLASGQGRGYTF